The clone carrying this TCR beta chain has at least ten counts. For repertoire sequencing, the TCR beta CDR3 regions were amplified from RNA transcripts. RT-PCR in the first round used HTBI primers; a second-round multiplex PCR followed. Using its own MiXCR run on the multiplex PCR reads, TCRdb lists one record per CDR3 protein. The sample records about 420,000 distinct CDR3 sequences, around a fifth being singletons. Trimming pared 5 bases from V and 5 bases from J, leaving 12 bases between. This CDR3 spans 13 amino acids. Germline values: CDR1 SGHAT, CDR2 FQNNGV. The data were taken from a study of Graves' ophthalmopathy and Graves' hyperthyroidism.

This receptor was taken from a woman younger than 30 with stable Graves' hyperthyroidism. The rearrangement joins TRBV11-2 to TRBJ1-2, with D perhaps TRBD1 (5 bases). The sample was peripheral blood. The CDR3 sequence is CASSRTWAYGYTF. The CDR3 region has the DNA TGTGCCAGCAGCAGGACATGGGCGTATGGCTACACCTTC.